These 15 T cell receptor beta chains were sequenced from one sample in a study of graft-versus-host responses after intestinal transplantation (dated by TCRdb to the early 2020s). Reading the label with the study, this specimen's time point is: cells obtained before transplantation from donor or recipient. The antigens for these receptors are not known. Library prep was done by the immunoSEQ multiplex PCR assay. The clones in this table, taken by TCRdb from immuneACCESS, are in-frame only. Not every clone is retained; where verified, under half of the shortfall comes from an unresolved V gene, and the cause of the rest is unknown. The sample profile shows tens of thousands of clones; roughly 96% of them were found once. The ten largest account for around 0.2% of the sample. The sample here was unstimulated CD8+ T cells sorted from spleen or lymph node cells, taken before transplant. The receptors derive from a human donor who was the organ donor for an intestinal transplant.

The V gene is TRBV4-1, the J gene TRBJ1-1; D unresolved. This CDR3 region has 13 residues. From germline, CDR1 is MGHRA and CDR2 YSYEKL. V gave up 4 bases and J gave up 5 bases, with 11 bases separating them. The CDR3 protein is CASSPEQKTEAFF. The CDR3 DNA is TGCGCCAGCAGCCCGGAACAGAAGACTGAAGCTTTCTTT.

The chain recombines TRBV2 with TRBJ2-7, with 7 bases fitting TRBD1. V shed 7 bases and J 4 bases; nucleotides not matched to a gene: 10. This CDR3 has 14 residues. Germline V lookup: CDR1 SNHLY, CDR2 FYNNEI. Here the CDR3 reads CASTSGTVIYEQYF. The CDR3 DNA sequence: TGTGCCAGCACTAGTGGGACAGTAATATACGAGCAGTACTTC. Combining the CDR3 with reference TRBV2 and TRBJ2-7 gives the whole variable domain EPEVTQTPSHQVTQMGQEVILRCVPISNHLYFYWYRQILGQKVEFLVSFYNNEISEKSEIFDDQFSVERPDGSNFTLKIRSTKLEDSAMYFCASTSGTVIYEQYFGPGTRLTVT.

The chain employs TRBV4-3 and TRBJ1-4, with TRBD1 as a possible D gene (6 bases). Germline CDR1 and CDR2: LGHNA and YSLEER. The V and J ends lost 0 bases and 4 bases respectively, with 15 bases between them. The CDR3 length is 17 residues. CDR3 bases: TGCGCCAGCAGCCAAGATCCCGTGGGAGGGGGTAATGAAAAACTGTTTTTT. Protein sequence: CASSQDPVGGGNEKLFF.

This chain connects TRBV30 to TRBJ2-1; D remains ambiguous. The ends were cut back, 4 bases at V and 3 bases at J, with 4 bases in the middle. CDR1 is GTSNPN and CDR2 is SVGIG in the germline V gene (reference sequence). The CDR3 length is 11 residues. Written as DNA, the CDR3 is TGTGCCTGGAACGGCTACAATGAGCAGTTCTTC. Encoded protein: CAWNGYNEQFF.

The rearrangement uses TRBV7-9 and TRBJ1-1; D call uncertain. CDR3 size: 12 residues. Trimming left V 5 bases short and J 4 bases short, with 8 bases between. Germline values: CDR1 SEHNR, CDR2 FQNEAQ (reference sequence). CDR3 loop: CASSPSATEAFF. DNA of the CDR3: TGTGCCAGCAGCCCATCTGCCACTGAAGCTTTCTTT.

This chain's CDR3 is CATSADRGHFYEQYF. For the CDR3, the DNA is TGTGCCACCAGCGCAGATAGAGGACACTTCTACGAGCAGTACTTC. The chain recombines TRBV15 with TRBJ2-7; D is perhaps TRBD1 (5 bases). The CDR3 sequence is 15 residues long. CDR1 is LNHNV, CDR2 YYDKDF, per germline (reference sequence). V was clipped by 5 bases and J by 3 bases, with 17 bases between them.

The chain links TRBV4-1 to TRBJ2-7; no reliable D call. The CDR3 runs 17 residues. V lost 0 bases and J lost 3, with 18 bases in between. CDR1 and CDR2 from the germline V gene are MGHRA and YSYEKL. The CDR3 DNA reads TGCGCCAGCAGCCAAGAGGTACGGGCCCCATCAGTCTACGAGCAGTACTTC. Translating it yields CASSQEVRAPSVYEQYF.

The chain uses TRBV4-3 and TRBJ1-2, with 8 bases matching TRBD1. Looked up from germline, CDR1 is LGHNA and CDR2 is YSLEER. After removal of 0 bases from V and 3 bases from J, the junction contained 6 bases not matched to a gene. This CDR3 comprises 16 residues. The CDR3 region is CASSQDRGRGDYGYTF. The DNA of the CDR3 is TGCGCCAGCAGCCAAGACAGGGGGCGCGGTGACTATGGCTACACCTTC.

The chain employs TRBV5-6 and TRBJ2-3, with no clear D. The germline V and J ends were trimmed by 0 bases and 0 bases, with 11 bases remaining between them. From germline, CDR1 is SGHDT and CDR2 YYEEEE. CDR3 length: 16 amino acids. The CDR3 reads CASSLVVLLSTDTQYF. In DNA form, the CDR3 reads TGTGCCAGCAGCTTGGTAGTGCTCCTTAGCACAGATACGCAGTATTTT.

CDR3 nucleotides: TGTGCCTGGAGTGGCGGACAGAGCAATCAGCCCCAGCATTTT. Translation gives CAWSGGQSNQPQHF. The V call is TRBV30, the J call TRBJ1-5, with D possibly TRBD1 on 6 matching bases. Germline lookup yields CDR1 GTSNPN and CDR2 SVGIG (reference sequence). V shed 1 base and J shed 1 base, with 8 bases lying between them. CDR3 length: 14 amino acids.

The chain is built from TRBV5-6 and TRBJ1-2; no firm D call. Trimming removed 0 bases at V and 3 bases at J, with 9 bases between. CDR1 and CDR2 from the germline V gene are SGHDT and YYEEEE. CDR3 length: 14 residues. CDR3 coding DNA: TGTGCCAGCAGCTTGGGTAGTCCTTACTATGGCTACACCTTC. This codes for CASSLGSPYYGYTF.

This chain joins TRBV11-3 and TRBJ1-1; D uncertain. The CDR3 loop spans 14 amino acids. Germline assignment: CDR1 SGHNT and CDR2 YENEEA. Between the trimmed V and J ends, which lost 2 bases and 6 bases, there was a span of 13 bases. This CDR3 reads CASSLTSGRAEAFF. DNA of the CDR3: TGTGCCAGCAGCTTAACGTCGGGGAGGGCTGAAGCTTTCTTT. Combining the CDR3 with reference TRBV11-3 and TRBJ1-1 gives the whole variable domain EAGVVQSPRYKIIEKKQPVAFWCNPISGHNTLYWYLQNLGQGPELLIRYENEEAVDDSQLPKDRFSAERLKGVDSTLKIQPAELGDSAVYLCASSLTSGRAEAFFGQGTRLTVV.

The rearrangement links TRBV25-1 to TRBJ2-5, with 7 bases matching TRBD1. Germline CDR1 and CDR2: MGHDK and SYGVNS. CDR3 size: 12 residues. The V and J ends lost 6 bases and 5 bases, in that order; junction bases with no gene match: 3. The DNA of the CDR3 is TGTGCCAGCAGCCTACAGGGGGAGACCCAGTACTTC. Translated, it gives CASSLQGETQYF.

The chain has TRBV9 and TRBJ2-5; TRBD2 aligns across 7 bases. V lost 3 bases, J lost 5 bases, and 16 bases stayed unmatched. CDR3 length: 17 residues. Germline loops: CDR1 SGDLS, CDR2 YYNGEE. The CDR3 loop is CASSAPRDGGGGETQYF. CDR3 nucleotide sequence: TGTGCCAGCAGCGCACCCCGGGATGGCGGGGGTGGGGAGACCCAGTACTTC.

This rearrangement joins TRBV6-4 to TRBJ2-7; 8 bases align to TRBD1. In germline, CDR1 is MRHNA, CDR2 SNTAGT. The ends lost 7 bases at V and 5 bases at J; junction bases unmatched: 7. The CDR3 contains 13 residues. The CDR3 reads CASNEQGAHEQYF. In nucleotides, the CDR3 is TGTGCCAGCAATGAGCAGGGGGCCCACGAGCAGTACTTC.